These 4 T cell receptor beta chains came from one sample sequenced in a study of CD8+ T cells in alopecia areata. Treatment given: oral pan-JAK inhibitor, 5-10 mg twice daily. Following RNA extraction, reverse transcription yielded cDNA that acted as the sequencing template. Measured with immunoSEQ multiplex PCR; TCRdb has only the in-frame clones, and not every one. The table records about 76,000 clones, around 61% of them present only once. Source: CD8+ T cells sorted from blood, taken at week 24, from a patient treated with tofacitinib. Receptor source: a human donor with alopecia areata.

The V and J genes are TRBV29-1 and TRBJ2-2, with 10 bases lining up with TRBD2. The V segment lost 5 bases and the J segment 6 bases; nucleotides outside the gene matches: 3. Germline-derived CDR1 and CDR2 are SQVTM and ANQGSEA. The CDR3 consists of 13 residues. The CDR3: CSVLAGDAGELFF. The CDR3 DNA sequence: TGCAGCGTTCTAGCGGGGGACGCCGGGGAGCTGTTTTTT.

This clone appeared a single time. The chain couples TRBV13 to TRBJ2-1, with D perhaps TRBD2 (5 bases). This CDR3 comprises 13 residues. The germline V gene has CDR1 PRHDT and CDR2 FYEKMQ (reference sequence). V shed 7 bases and J shed 5 bases, with 12 bases lying between them. CDR3 residues: CASIRDPHNEQFF. Written as DNA, the CDR3 is TGTGCCAGCATCCGGGATCCCCACAATGAGCAGTTCTTC.

With respect to this clone: Other DNA sequences in the sample encode the same CDR3. V gene TRBV27 combines with J gene TRBJ2-7, with 10 nucleotides matching TRBD2. Looked up from germline, CDR1 is MNHEY and CDR2 is SMNVEV (reference sequence). The CDR3 sequence is 14 residues long. The J segment lost 3 bases and the V segment lost 6 bases, leaving 5 bases of the junction unmatched. CDR3 sequence (DNA): TGTGCCAGCAGCCTAGCGGGAGTGGGCTACGAGCAGTACTTC. Residues: CASSLAGVGYEQYF.

This chain uses TRBV7-6 with TRBJ2-7; possible D gene TRBD1, 5 bases. V lost 2 bases, J lost 5 bases, and 16 bases lay in between. The germline V gene encodes CDR1 SGHVS and CDR2 FNYEAQ. The length of the CDR3 is 15 residues. The CDR3 DNA reads as TGTGCCAGCAGCTTATCTATCAGGGATGCCCACGAGCAGTACTTC. Its translation is CASSLSIRDAHEQYF. Full variable domain (rest looked up from reference TRBV7-6 and TRBJ2-7): GAGVSQSPRYKVTKRGQDVALRCDPISGHVSLYWYRQALGQGPEFLTYFNYEAQQDKSGLPNDRFSAERPEGSISTLTIQRTEQRDSAMYRCASSLSIRDAHEQYFGPGTRLTVT.